The clone carrying this TCR beta chain occurred a few times. V lost 5 bases to trimming and J lost 6 bases, with 12 bases between them. The CDR3 is 13 amino acids. Per germline, CDR1 SGHRS and CDR2 YFSETQ. The assay was immunoSEQ multiplex PCR, and TCRdb's table has in-frame clones only and misses some. This table has around 430,000 clones, approximately 88% appearing once. The record originates from a study of blood T cell repertoires in COVID-19. Study overall: From T cells, B-cell-depleted T cells, or PBMCs came the material, which was cDNA or gDNA.

The chain carries TRBV5-1 and TRBJ1-5; D is ambiguous. The sample taken for sequencing was peripheral blood. This sequence originates from a woman aged 45 to 65 with COVID-19, enrolled during active disease. Here the CDR3 reads CASSLWPSQPQHF. In DNA, the CDR3 is TGCGCCAGCAGTTTGTGGCCCTCTCAGCCCCAGCATTTT.